This T cell receptor beta chain was captured in a study of shared T cell receptors in the human thymus. Sequencing was performed with immunoSEQ multiplex PCR; in TCRdb, only in-frame clones are kept and a portion is missing. The sample has about 500,000 clones; around 78% are singletons. Germline CDR1 reads SGHNT; CDR2 reads YENEEA. V shed 5 bases and J 1 base; nucleotides not matched to a gene: 16. The CDR3 spans 18 residues. A further study also used this sample, focusing on human thymus T cells. That paper adds: Those donating were healthy Finnish infants in corrective surgery for congenital heart defects. Surgeons resected thymus tissue during corrective heart surgery. Apparent bias marked the V and J gene usage of thymic and blood repertoires. Related studies found that unrelated individuals share highly overlapping thymic repertoires.

The sample taken for sequencing was thymocytes. The source is a boy less than two years old with a congenital heart defect. The chain combines TRBV11-3 with TRBJ2-7; 8 nucleotides match TRBD1. The CDR3 nucleotides read TGTGCCAGCAGCCCCTGGACAGGGCCCGGGACTCGATCCTACGAGCAGTACTTC. This codes for CASSPWTGPGTRSYEQYF.